This TCR beta chain was captured in a study of cytomegalovirus exposure and HLA in healthy donors. The primer mix had 60 Vbeta and 13 Jbeta primers. Here immunoSEQ multiplex PCR was the method, and the copy in TCRdb shows in-frame clones only, minus some. The profile covers around 92,000 clones, with about 83% appearing a single time and 16% taken by the ten largest. The CDR3 has 14 amino acids. J lost 8 bases, V lost 7 bases, and 12 bases had no gene match. Germline loops: CDR1 LNHDA, CDR2 SQIVND (reference sequence). The TCR was taken from a man aged 60-69 years in good health and CMV-seropositive. Sequenced material: PBMCs. The J gene is TRBJ1-2, the V gene TRBV19, with 8 bases lining up with TRBD1. This CDR3 is CASTKGQGFEGYTF. DNA of the CDR3: TGTGCCAGTACTAAAGGACAGGGATTTGAGGGCTACACCTTC.